The 15 T cell receptor beta chains reported below all come from one sample, sequenced in a study of T cell repertoires in cytomegalovirus infection (dated by TCRdb to about 2019). The sequencing machine was an Illumina HiSeq 1500. The public reads were reanalyzed by TCRdb: fastp trimming at Q25, MiXCR alignment, in-frame beta chains only. For every CDR3 protein sequence, its rows merge into one entry that carries the most common genes and DNA. The sample includes around 630,000 distinct CDR3 sequences, with roughly a quarter observed a single time. The ten largest make up 7% to 9% of the sample. Sequenced sample: CD8+ T cells from PBMCs. These receptors were obtained from a human donor in good health (CMV status not recorded). Some clones in this sample may be carry-over from other donors' samples.

This clonotype occurred a few times. The junction departs from germline at one end; a sequencing error may be responsible. This sequence joins TRBV4-2 and TRBJ2-2, with 9 bases that match TRBD2. From germline, CDR1 is LGHNA and CDR2 YNFKEQ. This CDR3 contains 20 residues. CDR3 nucleotide sequence: TGTGCCAGCAGCCAAGACAGGGGTAGCGGGGGCCTCGCGAACACTGGGGAGCTGTTTTTT. Translating it yields CASSQDRGSGGLANTGELFF.

This clonotype was detected a few times. This sequence joins TRBV20-1 and TRBJ2-1, with D perhaps TRBD2 (6 bases). The CDR3 is made up of 13 amino acids. Germline-derived CDR1 and CDR2 are DFQATT and SNEGSKA (reference sequence). The germline V and J ends were trimmed by 5 bases and 4 bases, with 12 bases remaining between them. The CDR3 protein is CSAGREEYNEQFF. The CDR3 region has the DNA TGCAGTGCTGGCAGGGAGGAGTACAATGAGCAGTTCTTC.

In the case of this clonotype: A much bigger clone sits one base away, suggesting this may be a read error. V usage is TRBV7-2 and J usage is TRBJ1-2; no clear D. Germline lookup yields CDR1 SGHTA and CDR2 FQGNSA. V was pared by 3 bases and J by 2 bases, with 10 bases between. This CDR3 spans 14 amino acids. CDR3 residues: CASSLAHGNYGYTF. The CDR3 bases are TGTGCCAGCAGCTTGGCACATGGGAACTATGGCTACACCTTC.

This sequence joins TRBV12-5 and TRBJ1-1, with D uncertain. From germline, CDR1 is LGHNT and CDR2 FRNRAP. Trimming removed 6 bases at V and 2 bases at J, with 10 bases between. The CDR3 extends over 13 amino acids. The CDR3 reads CASGLTINTEAFF. The CDR3 coding sequence is TGTGCTAGTGGCTTGACAATCAACACTGAAGCTTTCTTT.

This clonotype has just a few counts. The CDR3 here is CASSFRGSSGELFF. DNA of the CDR3: TGTGCCAGCAGCTTCCGGGGCAGCTCCGGGGAGCTGTTTTTT. V usage is TRBV7-6 and J usage is TRBJ2-2; D might be TRBD1 or TRBD2, each matching 5 bases. Germline V gene lookup returns CDR1 SGHVS and CDR2 FNYEAQ. Between the trimmed V and J ends, which lost 3 bases and 6 bases, there was a span of 11 bases. The CDR3 contains 14 residues.

The sample holds many counts of this clonotype. The V gene is TRBV28, the J gene TRBJ1-1; D is perhaps TRBD1 (6 bases). Germline V gene sequence: CDR1 MDHEN, CDR2 SYDVKM. The CDR3 length is 13 residues. The germline V and J ends were trimmed by 7 bases and 1 base, with 10 bases remaining between them. The CDR3 reads CASILQGNTEAFF. CDR3 DNA: TGTGCCAGCATCCTACAGGGGAACACTGAAGCTTTCTTT.

This clonotype was picked up many times. CDR3 sequence: CASSLNRADTEAFF. Written as DNA, the CDR3 is TGTGCCAGCAGCTTAAACAGGGCGGATACTGAAGCTTTCTTT. The chain uses TRBV7-8 and TRBJ1-1; D possibly corresponds to TRBD1 (6 bases). The CDR3 is 14 residues long. V lost 2 bases to trimming and J lost 5 bases, with 12 bases between them. The germline V gene has CDR1 SGHVS and CDR2 FQNEAQ. The full variable domain, its missing parts supplied by reference TRBV7-8 and TRBJ1-1, is GAGVSQSPRYKVAKRGQDVALRCDPISGHVSLFWYQQALGQGPEFLTYFQNEAQLDKSGLPSDRFFAERPEGSVSTLKIQRTQQEDSAVYLCASSLNRADTEAFFGQGTRLTVV.

J is TRBJ2-2 and V is TRBV5-3, with 10 bases fitting TRBD1. Being an ORF, TRBV5-3 has a function that is uncertain. The CDR3 length is 18 residues. With V trimmed by 8 bases and J by 0 bases, 13 bases remained unmatched. The CDR3 reads CASNIRDRGFANTGELFF. The CDR3 nucleotides are TGTGCCAGCAACATTAGGGACAGGGGATTCGCGAACACCGGGGAGCTGTTTTTT.

Only a few counts were recorded for this clonotype. This CDR3 reads CASSEDDRDGELFF. The CDR3 bases are TGTGCCAGCAGTGAAGATGACAGGGACGGGGAGCTGTTTTTT. The J gene is TRBJ2-2, the V gene TRBV2; 7 bases line up with TRBD1. The germline CDR1 and CDR2 sequences are SNHLY and FYNNEI. This CDR3 comprises 14 residues. V trimming: 1 base; J trimming: 7 bases; junction bases outside the gene matches: 3.

This clonotype showed up just a few times. J is TRBJ1-2 and V is TRBV29-1; a weak D match, TRBD1 (5 bases). The CDR3 has 16 residues. CDR1 is SQVTM and CDR2 is ANQGSEA in the germline V gene. Trimming shortened V by 0 bases and J by 4 bases, and 18 bases separated the two germline ends. This CDR3 reads CSVEDRKRQGSYGYTF. The CDR3 DNA sequence: TGCAGCGTTGAAGATCGCAAACGGCAGGGCTCCTATGGCTACACCTTC. The full variable domain, with the rest looked up from reference TRBV29-1 and TRBJ1-2, is SAVISQKPSRDICQRGTSLTIQCQVDSQVTMMFWYRQQPGQSLTLIATANQGSEATYESGFVIDKFPISRPNLTFSTLTVSNMSPEDSSIYLCSVEDRKRQGSYGYTFGSGTRLTVV.

This chain connects TRBV27 to TRBJ2-3, with D possibly matching TRBD2 (5 bases). V shed 3 bases and J shed 6 bases, with 13 bases lying between them. The CDR3 is 14 amino acids. Germline CDR1 reads MNHEY; CDR2 reads SMNVEV (reference sequence). This CDR3 is CASSFSAVRDTQYF. The DNA for the CDR3 is TGTGCCAGCAGTTTTTCAGCGGTGCGGGATACGCAGTATTTT.

The gene calls are TRBV20-1 and TRBJ1-1; D not certain. The CDR3 extends over 13 amino acids. Germline values: CDR1 DFQATT, CDR2 SNEGSKA (reference sequence). The CDR3 loop is CNALPRRNTEAFF. In nucleotides, the CDR3 is TGCAATGCCCTACCGCGGCGAAACACTGAAGCTTTCTTT.

The gene calls are TRBV7-9 and TRBJ1-1; maybe TRBD1 (5 bases). Germline V gene data show CDR1 as SEHNR and CDR2 as FQNEAQ (reference sequence). This CDR3 contains 12 residues. The V gene lost 8 bases and the J gene lost 11 bases, with 18 bases spanning the gap. CDR3 coding DNA: TGTGCCAGCGGGGGGGAGCCCCCTGTGGCTTTCTTT. The encoded protein is CASGGEPPVAFF.

As for this clonotype: A much larger clone lies one base from this, so it may be a read error. The chain joins TRBV7-9 to TRBJ2-1; weak D call: TRBD2 (5 bases). Germline V CDR1 and CDR2: SEHNR, FQNEAQ (reference sequence). The CDR3 runs 12 residues. DNA of the CDR3: TGTGTCAGCAGCCAGGACTCTAATGAGCAGTTCTTC. This sequence encodes CVSSQDSNEQFF.

This rearrangement joins TRBV29-1 to TRBJ2-3; weak D call: TRBD1 (6 bases). CDR3 length: 11 amino acids. Germline V CDR1 and CDR2: SQVTM, ANQGSEA. V gave up 5 bases and J gave up 4 bases, with 7 bases separating them. The CDR3 DNA sequence: TGCAGCGTTCCAGGGGCAGATACGCAGTATTTT. Translating it yields CSVPGADTQYF.